The 29 T cell receptor beta chains given below trace back to one sample, sequenced in a study of control samples from healthy donors and cancer patients. Assay used: immunoSEQ multiplex PCR; TCRdb lists only in-frame clones, some missing. This table holds approximately 120,000 clones, less than 95% found once. The sequenced sample consisted of blood. These receptors were collected from a human donor in good health. The donor label of this sample is uncertain.

The gene calls are TRBV6-5 and TRBJ1-5, with TRBD1 as a possible D gene (5 bases). V was pared by 7 bases and J by 4 bases, with 14 bases between. The CDR3 spans 14 residues. The germline CDR1 and CDR2 sequences are MNHEY and SVGAGI. The CDR3 DNA sequence: TGTGCCAGCAACCCAAGTGGGGGAAATCAGCCCCAGCATTTT. It translates to CASNPSGGNQPQHF.

This rearrangement joins TRBV19 to TRBJ1-3; TRBD1 matches at 8 bases. The germline V gene has CDR1 LNHDA and CDR2 SQIVND (reference sequence). The V gene end was trimmed by 4 bases and the J gene end by 3 bases; junction bases not matched to a gene: 11. The CDR3 extends over 17 amino acids. CDR3 DNA sequence: TGTGCCAGTAGTAGAAGCGGACAGGGAGAAGGTGGAAACACCATATATTTT. Translated, it gives CASSRSGQGEGGNTIYF.

The chain couples TRBV11-3 to TRBJ2-2; a possible D gene is TRBD1 (6 bases). The CDR3 extends over 15 amino acids. The germline V gene has CDR1 SGHNT and CDR2 YENEEA. Trimming left V 4 bases short and J 5 bases short, with 14 bases between. CDR3 DNA: TGTGCCAGCAGCTCAGGGGACATCTATACCGGGGAGCTGTTTTTT. It encodes CASSSGDIYTGELFF.

This clone has more than one count but fewer than ten. V usage is TRBV7-9 and J usage is TRBJ1-4; D gene ambiguous. CDR1 is SEHNR and CDR2 is FQNEAQ in the germline V gene (reference sequence). Trimming left V 4 bases short and J 7 bases short, with 7 bases between. This CDR3 has 12 amino acids. In DNA form, the CDR3 reads TGTGCCAGCAGCTCCACCACTGAAAAACTGTTTTTT. It specifies CASSSTTEKLFF. The full variable domain, with the rest looked up from reference TRBV7-9 and TRBJ1-4, is DTGVSQNPRHKITKRGQNVTFRCDPISEHNRLYWYRQTLGQGPEFLTYFQNEAQLEKSRLLSDRFSAERPKGSFSTLEIQRTEQGDSAMYLCASSSTTEKLFFGSGTQLSVL.

A single count supports this clone. This chain uses TRBV25-1 with TRBJ2-1, with D perhaps assigned TRBD1 or TRBD2 (5 bases each). The CDR3 runs 15 residues. Trimming left V 3 bases short and J 0 bases short, with 9 bases between. In germline, CDR1 is MGHDK, CDR2 SYGVNS. In nucleotides, the CDR3 is TGTGCCAGCAGTGACCGGGACCACTCCTACAATGAGCAGTTCTTC. Encoded protein: CASSDRDHSYNEQFF.

In this sample, this clone turned up a few times. V gene TRBV2 combines with J gene TRBJ1-2; 7 nucleotides line up with TRBD1. The CDR3 runs 12 residues. With 11 bases clipped from V and 5 bases from J, the junction kept 8 bases outside the gene matches. The germline V gene has CDR1 SNHLY and CDR2 FYNNEI. The CDR3, as DNA: TGTGCCGACCGGGACAGTAGTTATGGCTACACCTTC. Protein product: CADRDSSYGYTF.

The genes are TRBV5-6 and TRBJ2-2, with 8 bases identical to TRBD1. The CDR3 is 16 residues long. Per the germline V gene, CDR1 is SGHDT and CDR2 is YYEEEE. V lost 4 bases, J lost 6 bases, and 11 bases stayed unmatched. The CDR3 sequence: CASSLSDRDLAGELFF. CDR3 sequence (DNA): TGTGCCAGCAGCCTCTCGGACAGGGATCTTGCCGGGGAGCTGTTTTTT.

V and J are TRBV7-8 and TRBJ2-2, with 10 bases matching TRBD2. Germline CDR1 and CDR2: SGHVS and FQNEAQ. The CDR3 is 18 amino acids. V lost 4 bases, J lost 6 bases, and 14 bases stayed unmatched. The CDR3 spells CASSSQRGGLFGAGELFF. CDR3 DNA: TGTGCCAGCAGCTCCCAGCGGGGGGGCCTTTTTGGGGCCGGGGAGCTGTTTTTT.

The V gene is TRBV5-4, the J gene TRBJ2-3; D is undetermined. Trimming stripped 5 bases from V and 2 bases from J, with 21 bases between. CDR1 SGHNT and CDR2 YYREEE come from the germline V gene (reference sequence). The CDR3 contains 17 residues. The CDR3 sequence is CASSNPSQMGFTDTQYF. The CDR3 DNA reads as TGTGCCAGCAGTAACCCCTCTCAGATGGGGTTCACAGATACGCAGTATTTT.

The chain links TRBV10-3 to TRBJ1-1; D not resolved. The CDR3 spans 14 residues. V dropped 1 base and J dropped 1 base, with 7 bases sitting between them. Germline V CDR1 and CDR2: ENHRY, SYGVKD. The CDR3 reads CAISEWSPNTEAFF. CDR3 bases: TGTGCCATCAGTGAGTGGAGCCCGAACACTGAAGCTTTCTTT.

V gene TRBV5-1 combines with J gene TRBJ1-6, with TRBD1 matching 8 bases. Germline CDR1 reads SGHRS; CDR2 reads YFSETQ. The CDR3 consists of 15 residues. Trimming cost V 4 bases and J 9 bases; bases outside gene matches: 9. The CDR3 reads CASSIGTGNASPLHF. The CDR3 nucleotides read TGCGCCAGCAGCATTGGGACAGGTAACGCTTCACCCCTCCACTTT. Using reference TRBV5-1 and TRBJ1-6 for the parts outside the CDR3, the full variable domain is KAGVTQTPRYLIKTRGQQVTLSCSPISGHRSVSWYQQTPGQGLQFLFEYFSETQRNKGNFPGRFSGRQFSNSRSEMNVSTLELGDSALYLCASSIGTGNASPLHFGNGTRLTVT.

This clone was recorded only once. V gene TRBV6-5 combines with J gene TRBJ2-1, with D possibly being TRBD1 (6 bases). The germline V and J ends were trimmed by 8 bases and 4 bases, with 15 bases remaining between them. The CDR3 is 14 residues long. Germline-derived CDR1 and CDR2 are MNHEY and SVGAGI. CDR3 bases: TGTGCCAGCGGTTGGACAGCGGTTTACAATGAGCAGTTCTTC. Residues: CASGWTAVYNEQFF.

J is TRBJ2-1 and V is TRBV20-1; D is possibly TRBD1 or TRBD2 (6 bases each). Germline CDR1 DFQATT, CDR2 SNEGSKA (reference sequence). The CDR3 consists of 15 residues. Trimming removed 3 bases at V and 9 bases at J, with 21 bases between. CDR3 amino acids: CSASFSSTGASEQFF. CDR3 DNA: TGCAGTGCTAGTTTTTCGTCGACGGGGGCTAGTGAGCAGTTCTTC.

CDR3 loop: CSASRGTGGYEQYV. As DNA, the CDR3 is TGCAGTGCCAGTCGGGGGACAGGGGGTTACGAGCAGTACGTC. The chain uses TRBV20-1 and TRBJ2-7; TRBD1 matches at 11 bases. The length of the CDR3 is 14 residues. The germline CDR1 and CDR2 sequences are DFQATT and SNEGSKA (reference sequence). The V gene end was trimmed by 6 bases and the J gene end by 4 bases; junction bases not matched to a gene: 8.

The J gene is TRBJ2-7, the V gene TRBV30, with D perhaps TRBD1 or TRBD2 (5 bases each). Germline CDR1 GTSNPN, CDR2 SVGIG (reference sequence). Trimming cost V 4 bases and J 5 bases, with 18 bases left between them. This CDR3 is built from 14 residues. The CDR3 DNA sequence: TGTGCCTGGATCGTACCAGGGCGGAGGAACGAGCAGTACTTC. Encoded protein: CAWIVPGRRNEQYF. Full variable domain (outside the CDR3, taken from reference TRBV30 and TRBJ2-7): SQTIHQWPATLVQPVGSPLSLECTVEGTSNPNLYWYRQAAGRGLQLLFYSVGIGQISSEVPQNLSASRPQDRQFILSSKKLLLSDSGFYLCAWIVPGRRNEQYFGPGTRLTVT.

The chain uses TRBV7-8 and TRBJ2-3; D call uncertain. This CDR3 has 17 residues. V was pared by 3 bases and J by 0 bases, with 16 bases between. The germline V gene has CDR1 SGHVS and CDR2 FQNEAQ. CDR3 in DNA: TGTGCCAGCAGCTTGAGAAGGGCGCTTACTAGCACAGATACGCAGTATTTT. Its translation: CASSLRRALTSTDTQYF.

The chain recombines TRBV10-2 with TRBJ2-2; 7 bases line up with TRBD1. CDR3 length: 16 amino acids. Trimming at V came to 0 bases and at J to 4 bases, leaving 5 bases not matched to a gene. The germline gives CDR1 WSHSY, CDR2 SAAADI. CDR3 nucleotide sequence: TGCGCCAGCAGTGAGTCAGGGGGCTCAGGCACCGGGGAGCTGTTTTTT. Its protein is CASSESGGSGTGELFF.

The CDR3 DNA follows: TGTGCCAGTAAGGGGGGACGCGACGGGGCCAACGTCCTGACTTTC. It codes for CASKGGRDGANVLTF. The gene calls are TRBV19 and TRBJ2-6; D is tentatively TRBD1 or TRBD2 (6 bases each). Trimming left V 7 bases short and J 4 bases short, with 14 bases between. CDR1 and CDR2 (germline): LNHDA, SQIVND (reference sequence). This CDR3 has 15 residues.

The chain couples TRBV28 to TRBJ2-3, with TRBD2 as a possible D gene (5 bases). The CDR3 runs to 12 residues. Trimming took 5 bases from V and 11 from J, leaving 14 bases between them. Germline V gene lookup returns CDR1 MDHEN and CDR2 SYDVKM. The CDR3 loop is CASSLSDRGQYF. CDR3 nucleotides: TGTGCCAGCAGTCTTAGCGACCGGGGGCAGTATTTT.

The chain uses TRBV10-3 and TRBJ1-3; perhaps TRBD1 as D (6 bases). There are 16 residues in the CDR3. V lost 0 bases, J lost 3 bases, and 12 bases lay in between. Per germline, CDR1 ENHRY and CDR2 SYGVKD. The CDR3 DNA reads TGTGCCATCAGTGAGTCGACTCGGGGGCGTGGAAACACCATATATTTT. It is translated as CAISESTRGRGNTIYF.

The gene calls are TRBV7-2 and TRBJ1-2; tentative D call: TRBD1 (6 bases). The CDR3 runs to 13 residues. V dropped 3 bases and J dropped 6 bases, with 11 bases sitting between them. CDR1 is SGHTA and CDR2 is FQGNSA in the germline V gene. CDR3 in amino acids: CASSFGQQNGYTF. CDR3 nucleotides: TGTGCCAGCAGCTTTGGACAGCAAAATGGCTACACCTTC.

The chain employs TRBV5-1 and TRBJ2-3; 10 nucleotides line up with TRBD1. In germline, CDR1 is SGHRS, CDR2 YFSETQ. Losses at the gene ends were 4 bases for V and 1 base for J; bases not matched to a gene: 9. There are 17 residues in the CDR3. CDR3 coding DNA: TGCGCCAGCAGCCACGACCGGACAGGGGGAGGCACAGATACGCAGTATTTT. This sequence encodes CASSHDRTGGGTDTQYF.

The rearrangement uses TRBV7-8 and TRBJ1-4, with D possibly TRBD1 on 5 matching bases. CDR3 length: 13 amino acids. CDR1 SGHVS and CDR2 FQNEAQ come from the germline V gene. V gave up 8 bases and J gave up 5 bases, with 12 bases separating them. CDR3 loop: CASATGRNEKLFF. The CDR3 region has the DNA TGTGCCAGCGCTACAGGTCGGAATGAAAAACTGTTTTTT.

DNA of the CDR3: TGTGCCAGTAGTAGCACAGCCGGGTACACTGAAGCTTTCTTT. Translated: CASSSTAGYTEAFF. V usage is TRBV19 and J usage is TRBJ1-1; D gene uncertain. Trimming left V 4 bases short and J 3 bases short, with 12 bases between. CDR3 length equals 14 residues. From germline, CDR1 is LNHDA and CDR2 SQIVND (reference sequence).

This chain links TRBV5-6 with TRBJ1-3, with D perhaps TRBD1 (6 bases). This CDR3 is 15 amino acids long. V lost 4 bases to trimming and J lost 0 bases, with 11 bases between them. CDR1 is SGHDT and CDR2 is YYEEEE in the germline V gene. CDR3 bases: TGTGCCAGCAGCCGTCGGACAGCCTCTGGAAACACCATATATTTT. Its protein product is CASSRRTASGNTIYF.

V gene TRBV28 combines with J gene TRBJ1-2; a possible D gene is TRBD1 (5 bases). V lost 3 bases and J lost 5, with 13 bases in between. The length of the CDR3 is 14 residues. The germline gives CDR1 MDHEN, CDR2 SYDVKM. CDR3 coding DNA: TGTGCCAGCAGTTTTTCGGGGGGGACTTATGGCTACACCTTC. Translated: CASSFSGGTYGYTF.

The chain carries TRBV6-6 and TRBJ1-2; D is unresolved. This CDR3 is built from 15 residues. Germline V gene data show CDR1 as MNHNY and CDR2 as SVGAGI (reference sequence). The germline V and J ends were trimmed by 2 bases and 1 base, with 11 bases remaining between them. The DNA of the CDR3 is TGTGCCAGCAGTTACGGTGGGGTCGATAACTATGGCTACACCTTC. It specifies CASSYGGVDNYGYTF.

CDR3 coding DNA: TGTGCCAGCAGCTTATCTGTCTCTGGAAACACCATATATTTT. It yields the protein CASSLSVSGNTIYF. V and J are TRBV7-2 and TRBJ1-3; D is undetermined. The CDR3 has 14 residues. Trimming took off 2 bases at V and 0 bases at J, with 5 bases between the two ends. Per the germline V gene, CDR1 is SGHTA and CDR2 is FQGNSA.

The chain uses TRBV2 and TRBJ1-2; D is perhaps TRBD1 (5 bases). The CDR3 runs 14 residues. Germline lookup yields CDR1 SNHLY and CDR2 FYNNEI. V was cut by 3 bases and J by 7 bases, with 15 bases left in between. The CDR3 DNA reads TGTGCCAGCAGTGAGGGGGTACAGCAGCCTGGCTACACCTTC. This translates into CASSEGVQQPGYTF.